What follows are 25 T cell receptor beta chains derived from one specimen sequenced in a study of control samples from healthy donors and cancer patients. Clones were read by immunoSEQ multiplex PCR, and TCRdb kept only the in-frame ones, dropping some. The repertoire holds tens of thousands of clones, with 84% as singletons. The sequencing sample was made of blood. The source is a man aged 45-65 years in good health.

V and J are TRBV7-2 and TRBJ1-5; perhaps TRBD1 as D (6 bases). The CDR3 loop spans 15 amino acids. V dropped 2 bases and J dropped 7 bases, with 15 bases sitting between them. Germline CDR1 is SGHTA and CDR2 is FQGNSA. DNA of the CDR3: TGTGCCAGCAGCTTAAGGTCAGGGGCATTACAGCCCCAGCATTTT. It encodes CASSLRSGALQPQHF.

The chain has TRBV7-2 and TRBJ2-1; no clear D. There are 17 residues in the CDR3. CDR1 and CDR2 from the germline V gene are SGHTA and FQGNSA. The V end was cut by 1 base, the J end by 2 bases, with 15 bases between. CDR3 sequence (DNA): TGTGCCAGCAGCTTAGTCCCAGGATCTTTAACCTACAATGAGCAGTTCTTC. This translates into CASSLVPGSLTYNEQFF.

The chain uses TRBV19 and TRBJ2-6; TRBD1 agrees at 10 bases. The CDR3 totals 18 residues. The V and J ends lost 3 bases and 2 bases, in that order; junction bases with no gene match: 7. In germline, CDR1 is LNHDA, CDR2 SQIVND (reference sequence). DNA of the CDR3: TGTGCCAGTAGTATTTTGGGACAGGGGATTGCTGGGGCCAACGTCCTGACTTTC. Its translation is CASSILGQGIAGANVLTF.

The gene calls are TRBV18 and TRBJ1-3, with 9 nucleotides matching TRBD1. V was pared by 2 bases and J by 5 bases, with 4 bases of the junction left unmatched. Germline V gene lookup returns CDR1 KGHSH and CDR2 LQKENI. The CDR3 length is 15 residues. The CDR3 bases are TGTGCCAGCTCACCAAGGGGACAGGGACGAAACACCATATATTTT. Translating it yields CASSPRGQGRNTIYF.

This clone was observed a handful of times. This chain joins TRBV6-5 and TRBJ1-5; 8 positions agree with TRBD1. After removal of 6 bases from V and 7 bases from J, the junction contained 11 bases not matched to a gene. Germline V gives CDR1 MNHEY, CDR2 SVGAGI. CDR3 size: 15 residues. CDR3 sequence (DNA): TGTGCCAGCAGGGACAGGGCAGCAGAAAACCAGCCCCAGCATTTT. Translating it yields CASRDRAAENQPQHF.

This clone was seen a few times. V and J are TRBV3-1 (or the pseudogene TRBV3-2) and TRBJ2-7; D ambiguous. V was clipped by 2 bases and J by 1 base, with 6 bases between them. In germline, CDR1 is LGHDT, CDR2 YNNKEL (reference sequence). The CDR3 is 13 amino acids. The CDR3 loop reads CASSQSMSYEQYF. CDR3 in DNA: TGTGCCAGCAGCCAATCGATGTCCTACGAGCAGTACTTC.

The chain recombines TRBV4-1 with TRBJ2-3; D is unresolved. The germline gives CDR1 MGHRA, CDR2 YSYEKL. Trimming stripped 0 bases from V and 1 base from J, with 8 bases between. CDR3 length: 15 residues. CDR3 protein: CASSQDSRGTDTQYF. Here the CDR3 DNA reads TGCGCCAGCAGCCAAGATTCCCGGGGCACAGATACGCAGTATTTT.

The chain recombines TRBV4-2 with TRBJ1-3; D is undetermined. This CDR3 spans 15 amino acids. V was cut by 4 bases and J by 0 bases, with 10 bases left in between. Germline-derived CDR1 and CDR2 are LGHNA and YNFKEQ. CDR3 sequence reads: CASSPPGRSGNTIYF. The CDR3, as DNA: TGTGCCAGCAGCCCGCCCGGACGCTCTGGAAACACCATATATTTT.

The gene calls are TRBV15 and TRBJ2-4, with 8 bases aligning to TRBD2. The ends lost 3 bases at V and 9 bases at J; junction bases unmatched: 13. Per germline, CDR1 LNHNV and CDR2 YYDKDF (reference sequence). The CDR3 spans 16 residues. For the CDR3, the DNA is TGTGCCACCAGCAGGGGGGGGACTAGTTCGCTGAGCATTCAGTACTTC. It is translated as CATSRGGTSSLSIQYF. Complete variable domain (other parts from reference TRBV15 and TRBJ2-4): DAMVIQNPRYQVTQFGKPVTLSCSQTLNHNVMYWYQQKSSQAPKLLFHYYDKDFNNEADTPDNFQSRRPNTSFCFLDIRSPGLGDTAMYLCATSRGGTSSLSIQYFGAGTRLSVL.

The sample holds a few counts of this clone. The chain is built from TRBV15 and TRBJ2-7, with 7 bases identical to TRBD2. Germline trimming cut 5 bases from V and 2 bases from J; bases unmatched to any gene: 3. The CDR3 contains 13 residues. Germline values: CDR1 LNHNV, CDR2 YYDKDF (reference sequence). CDR3 loop: CATSVGLAYEQYF. In nucleotides, the CDR3 is TGTGCCACCAGCGTAGGACTAGCCTACGAGCAGTACTTC.

The rearrangement uses TRBV18 and TRBJ2-7, with D perhaps matching TRBD1 (6 bases). There are 15 residues in the CDR3. V was clipped by 6 bases and J by 0 bases, with 15 bases between them. CDR1 KGHSH and CDR2 LQKENI come from the germline V gene. The CDR3 protein is CASSPGQISSYEQYF. The DNA for the CDR3 is TGTGCCAGCTCCCCCGGACAGATCTCCTCCTACGAGCAGTACTTC.

This clone was counted only a few times. The CDR3 region is CASSARVRTNYGYTF. CDR3 sequence (DNA): TGTGCCAGCTCCGCCAGGGTGAGAACTAACTATGGCTACACCTTC. V and J are TRBV21-1 and TRBJ1-2; the table's D call TRBD1 went unverified against the DNA. TRBV21-1 is listed as a pseudogene. CDR3 length: 15 residues.

V gene TRBV7-8 combines with J gene TRBJ1-1; 8 bases match TRBD1. There are 18 residues in the CDR3. Germline V CDR1 and CDR2: SGHVS, FQNEAQ. Trimming at V came to 5 bases and at J to 1 base, leaving 15 bases not matched to a gene. CDR3 DNA sequence: TGTGCCAGCAGCCCCTCAAGACAGGGGCTAATTCGGAACACTGAAGCTTTCTTT. Protein sequence: CASSPSRQGLIRNTEAFF.

V is TRBV2 and J is TRBJ1-2; D might be TRBD1 (6 bases). The length of the CDR3 is 13 residues. The germline V and J ends were trimmed by 5 bases and 8 bases, with 15 bases remaining between them. Per the germline V gene, CDR1 is SNHLY and CDR2 is FYNNEI. CDR3 nucleotide sequence: TGTGCCAGCAGTACTACAGGGAGCCGAGGCTACACCTTC. This codes for CASSTTGSRGYTF.

The chain links TRBV16 to TRBJ2-5; the D is unclear. The CDR3 spans 14 residues. Germline V gives CDR1 KGHSY, CDR2 FQNENV. Trimming left V 1 base short and J 4 bases short, with 10 bases between. CDR3 amino acids: CASSQLESRETQYF. The CDR3 region has the DNA TGTGCCAGCAGCCAATTAGAGAGTCGAGAGACCCAGTACTTC. Full variable domain (missing parts from reference TRBV16 and TRBJ2-5): GEEVAQTPKHLVRGEGQKAKLYCAPIKGHSYVFWYQQVLKNEFKFLISFQNENVFDETGMPKERFSAKCLPNSPCSLEIQATKLEDSAVYFCASSQLESRETQYFGPGTRLLVL.

This chain links TRBV9 with TRBJ1-2, with 8 bases fitting TRBD1. With 0 bases clipped from V and 8 bases from J, the junction kept 6 bases outside the gene matches. Germline V gene data show CDR1 as SGDLS and CDR2 as YYNGEE. The CDR3 is 14 amino acids. DNA of the CDR3: TGTGCCAGCAGCGTAGGCGCAGGGGGCGGGGGCTACACCTTC. Encoded protein: CASSVGAGGGGYTF.

The rearrangement links TRBV2 to TRBJ1-5, with D maybe TRBD1 (6 bases). Trimming took 2 bases from V and 0 from J, leaving 8 bases between them. The CDR3 is 15 residues long. The germline V gene encodes CDR1 SNHLY and CDR2 FYNNEI. CDR3 DNA sequence: TGTGCCAGCAGTGAAAGGGGGATTAGCAATCAGCCCCAGCATTTT. Protein sequence: CASSERGISNQPQHF. Full variable domain (outside the CDR3, taken from reference TRBV2 and TRBJ1-5): EPEVTQTPSHQVTQMGQEVILRCVPISNHLYFYWYRQILGQKVEFLVSFYNNEISEKSEIFDDQFSVERPDGSNFTLKIRSTKLEDSAMYFCASSERGISNQPQHFGDGTRLSIL.

The chain links TRBV5-8 to TRBJ2-7, with D possibly being TRBD1 (6 bases). Germline V gives CDR1 SGHTS, CDR2 YDEGEE. This CDR3 spans 15 amino acids. V lost 6 bases and J 2 bases, leaving 18 bases between the germline ends. CDR3 protein: CASTGWGDRPYEQYF. The CDR3 nucleotides are TGTGCCAGCACAGGCTGGGGTGACAGGCCCTACGAGCAGTACTTC.

The chain recombines TRBV5-1 with TRBJ1-1; D uncertain. Trimming left V 0 bases short and J 7 bases short, with 10 bases between. The CDR3 is made up of 13 amino acids. Looked up from germline, CDR1 is SGHRS and CDR2 is YFSETQ. CDR3 sequence reads: CASSLELAREAFF. The CDR3, as DNA: TGCGCCAGCAGCTTGGAGCTGGCCCGTGAAGCTTTCTTT.

This chain uses TRBV12-5 with TRBJ1-5; TRBD1 matches 7 bases. The junction had 5 bases not matched to a gene; V was cut back by 0 bases and J by 6 bases. The CDR3 runs 15 residues. Germline assignment: CDR1 LGHNT and CDR2 FRNRAP. CDR3 amino acids: CASGLVLPGGQPQHF. CDR3 nucleotides: TGTGCTAGTGGTTTGGTGCTCCCAGGGGGTCAGCCCCAGCATTTT.

The chain uses TRBV11-2 and TRBJ2-7; tentatively, D is TRBD1 (6 bases). The CDR3 runs 13 residues. V gave up 6 bases and J gave up 1 base, with 10 bases separating them. Germline lookup yields CDR1 SGHAT and CDR2 FQNNGV. The CDR3: CASSLDRSYEQYF. Written as DNA, the CDR3 is TGTGCCAGCAGTCTGGACAGATCCTACGAGCAGTACTTC.

The V call is TRBV5-6, the J call TRBJ2-2; D is unclear. Germline CDR1 and CDR2: SGHDT and YYEEEE. V was shortened by 0 bases and J by 0 bases, with 9 bases between the two germline ends. This CDR3 region has 16 residues. In DNA, the CDR3 is TGTGCCAGCAGCTTGGATAACGGGCCGAACACCGGGGAGCTGTTTTTT. This sequence encodes CASSLDNGPNTGELFF.

The V gene is TRBV29-1, the J gene TRBJ2-5; D not certain. Germline CDR1 SQVTM, CDR2 ANQGSEA. The CDR3 has 13 amino acids. The ends were cut back, 3 bases at V and 8 bases at J, with 16 bases in the middle. The CDR3 DNA is TGCAGCGTTGAGGCAGGAGCCAAGAGAACCCAGTACTTC. It translates to CSVEAGAKRTQYF. Full variable domain (outside the CDR3, taken from reference TRBV29-1 and TRBJ2-5): SAVISQKPSRDICQRGTSLTIQCQVDSQVTMMFWYRQQPGQSLTLIATANQGSEATYESGFVIDKFPISRPNLTFSTLTVSNMSPEDSSIYLCSVEAGAKRTQYFGPGTRLLVL.

As regards this clone: One end of the junction fails to match germline, which may point to a read error. The CDR3 protein is CASRLAGVSSYNEQFF. CDR3 coding DNA: TGTGCCAGCAGGTTAGCGGGGGTAAGCTCCTACAATGAGCAGTTCTTC. The chain uses TRBV11-2 and TRBJ2-1; 9 positions agree with TRBD2. The CDR3 has 16 residues. The V gene's germline CDR1 is SGHAT and CDR2 FQNNGV.

This clone was seen only once. The V and J genes are TRBV18 and TRBJ1-5, with D possibly TRBD1 on 5 matching bases. Germline CDR1 and CDR2: KGHSH and LQKENI. V was clipped by 3 bases and J by 2 bases, with 17 bases between them. The CDR3 extends over 17 amino acids. The CDR3 spells CASSPDLRTIGNQPQHF. CDR3 sequence (DNA): TGTGCCAGCTCACCCGACCTTAGGACAATCGGCAATCAGCCCCAGCATTTT. Complete variable domain (other parts from reference TRBV18 and TRBJ1-5): NAGVMQNPRHLVRRRGQEARLRCSPMKGHSHVYWYRQLPEEGLKFMVYLQKENIIDESGMPKERFSAEFPKEGPSILRIQQVVRGDSAAYFCASSPDLRTIGNQPQHFGDGTRLSIL.